The rows below give T cell receptor beta chains drawn from one sample of a study of blood T cells in healthy people across ages. TCRdb redid the calling of the 5' RACE reads with MiXCR, one entry per CDR3 protein. The table includes 630,000 or so distinct CDR3 sequences, roughly 32% detected once. Sequencing used blood. The receptors shown here come from a woman older than 75 in good health. CDR3s include the opening cysteine and the closing phenylalanine or tryptophan. Each record gives: D gene, clone size, J gene, V gene, CDR3 DNA, CDR3 protein. A D gene is named only where the DNA matches it firmly. Some rows mark clone size as missing; the rest say once, few, many or name a class of expanded clone.

d_call: TRBD2
clone_size: many
j_call: TRBJ2-1
v_call: TRBV29-1
cdr3_nt: TGCAGCGCCGCAAGGACTAGCGGGGGGGCGGGGGAGCAGTTCTTC
cdr3_aa: CSAARTSGGAGEQFF

d_call: -
clone_size: many
j_call: TRBJ1-4
v_call: TRBV6-1
cdr3_nt: TGTGCCAGCATTATGAGGGTAGGAAAACTGTTTTTT
cdr3_aa: CASIMRVGKLFF

d_call: TRBD1
clone_size: many
j_call: TRBJ1-5
v_call: TRBV4-2
cdr3_nt: TGTGCCAGCAGCCAAGGGACAGGGAGTCAGCCCCAGCATTTT
cdr3_aa: CASSQGTGSQPQHF

d_call: TRBD1
clone_size: -
j_call: TRBJ2-5
v_call: TRBV11-3
cdr3_nt: TGTGTCAGCAGCTCCCCGAAGGGGGCGAATGTGCAGTACTTC
cdr3_aa: CVSSSPKGANVQYF

d_call: -
clone_size: -
j_call: TRBJ2-3
v_call: TRBV6-4
cdr3_nt: TGTGCCAGCAGCTCGTGGGGGGGCGCGAAAACAGATACGCAGTATTTT
cdr3_aa: CASSSWGGAKTDTQYF

d_call: -
clone_size: -
j_call: TRBJ2-1
v_call: TRBV20-1
cdr3_nt: TGCAGTGCTAGAGTAGTCCCGAGGAAGGTTGAGCAGTTCTTC
cdr3_aa: CSARVVPRKVEQFF

d_call: -
clone_size: many
j_call: TRBJ2-6
v_call: TRBV29-1
cdr3_nt: TGCAGCGTTGAAGATAACTCTGGGGCCAACGTCCTGACTTTC
cdr3_aa: CSVEDNSGANVLTF

d_call: -
clone_size: many
j_call: TRBJ2-6
v_call: TRBV20-1
cdr3_nt: TGCAGTGGCGTAAGTTCTTCTGCGGCCAACGTCCTGACTTTC
cdr3_aa: CSGVSSSAANVLTF

d_call: -
clone_size: -
j_call: TRBJ2-1
v_call: TRBV30
cdr3_nt: TGTGCCTGGAGTGCCCTTCCGGGCCCTCTCGGCGGTGAGCAGTTCTTC
cdr3_aa: CAWSALPGPLGGEQFF

d_call: TRBD1
clone_size: -
j_call: TRBJ2-7
v_call: TRBV20-1
cdr3_nt: TGCAGTGCTAGCGGATGGGACAGGGAATACGGCAACTCCTACGAGCAGTACTTC
cdr3_aa: CSASGWDREYGNSYEQYF

d_call: TRBD2
clone_size: many
j_call: TRBJ2-1
v_call: TRBV9
cdr3_nt: TGTGCCAGCAGCCCCGAGGTAGCGGGGTACAATGAGCAGTTCTTC
cdr3_aa: CASSPEVAGYNEQFF

d_call: TRBD2
clone_size: many
j_call: TRBJ2-1
v_call: TRBV4-2
cdr3_nt: TGTGCCAGCAGCGAAAGAACTAGCGGGGGGGCGAATGAGCAGTTCTTC
cdr3_aa: CASSERTSGGANEQFF

d_call: -
clone_size: -
j_call: TRBJ2-7
v_call: TRBV7-2
cdr3_nt: TGTGCCAGCAGCTCGTACATAGCCTACGAGCAGTACTTC
cdr3_aa: CASSSYIAYEQYF

d_call: -
clone_size: few
j_call: TRBJ1-6
v_call: TRBV5-1
cdr3_nt: TGCGCCAGCAGCTTCCGGGACCGGTGGAATTCACCCCCCCACTTT
cdr3_aa: CASSFRDRWNSPPHF

d_call: TRBD2
clone_size: few
j_call: TRBJ2-5
v_call: TRBV5-1
cdr3_nt: TGCGCCAGCAGCGACAATCCCCGGGGGGTGGAGACCCAGTACTTC
cdr3_aa: CASSDNPRGVETQYF

d_call: -
clone_size: -
j_call: TRBJ1-3
v_call: TRBV20-1
cdr3_nt: TGCAGTGCTATCGCCGGGGCCTCTGGAAACACCATATATTTT
cdr3_aa: CSAIAGASGNTIYF

d_call: -
clone_size: -
j_call: TRBJ1-1
v_call: TRBV5-1
cdr3_nt: TGCGCCAGCAGCCTCATACCAGGGCTGAACACTGAAGCTTTCTTT
cdr3_aa: CASSLIPGLNTEAFF

d_call: -
clone_size: -
j_call: TRBJ1-1
v_call: TRBV5-6
cdr3_nt: TGTGCCAGCAGCTCCGGGGGGAGCACTGAAGCTTTCTTT
cdr3_aa: CASSSGGSTEAFF

d_call: TRBD1
clone_size: -
j_call: TRBJ1-2
v_call: TRBV5-1
cdr3_nt: TGCGCCAGCAGCTTGCAGGGGACAGATGGCTACATCTTC
cdr3_aa: CASSLQGTDGYIF

d_call: -
clone_size: -
j_call: TRBJ1-2
v_call: TRBV3-1
cdr3_nt: TGTGCCAGCAGCCGTACACAGGGATATGGCTACACCTTC
cdr3_aa: CASSRTQGYGYTF

d_call: -
clone_size: many
j_call: TRBJ2-5
v_call: TRBV27
cdr3_nt: TGTGCCAGCCGAAACAGTCGGGCCAGGGGTCGGGAGACCCAGTACTTC
cdr3_aa: CASRNSRARGRETQYF

d_call: -
clone_size: few
j_call: TRBJ1-5
v_call: TRBV20-1
cdr3_nt: TGCAGTGCTAGGGGGGGGTTTAGCAATCAGCCCCAGCATTTT
cdr3_aa: CSARGGFSNQPQHF

d_call: -
clone_size: many
j_call: TRBJ1-5
v_call: TRBV12-3/TRBV12-4
cdr3_nt: TGTGCCAGCAGTTTCAGGGGTAGATATCAGCCCCAGCATTTT
cdr3_aa: CASSFRGRYQPQHF

d_call: TRBD1
clone_size: many
j_call: TRBJ2-1
v_call: TRBV6-5
cdr3_nt: TGTGCCAGCAGTTACTCGACAGGGCTCGAGGAACAGTTCTTC
cdr3_aa: CASSYSTGLEEQFF

d_call: TRBD1
clone_size: many
j_call: TRBJ1-1
v_call: TRBV12-3/TRBV12-4
cdr3_nt: TGTGCCAGCAGGACAGGGCCCGAGAACACTGAAGCTTTCTTT
cdr3_aa: CASRTGPENTEAFF

d_call: TRBD2
clone_size: many
j_call: TRBJ2-3
v_call: TRBV20-1
cdr3_nt: TGCAGTGCTAGCGGGGGGGCCATGAGAGATACGCAGTATTTT
cdr3_aa: CSASGGAMRDTQYF

d_call: -
clone_size: -
j_call: TRBJ2-3
v_call: TRBV29-1
cdr3_nt: TGCAGCGTTGAAGAGAGCCGGGATACGCAGTATTTT
cdr3_aa: CSVEESRDTQYF

d_call: TRBD2
clone_size: many
j_call: TRBJ2-5
v_call: TRBV20-1
cdr3_nt: TGCAGTATAGGGACTAGCCAAGAGACCCAGTACTTC
cdr3_aa: CSIGTSQETQYF

d_call: TRBD1
clone_size: few
j_call: TRBJ2-2
v_call: TRBV6-4
cdr3_nt: TGTGCCAGCAGGAGAGACAGGGTGGCCGGGGAGCTGTTTTTT
cdr3_aa: CASRRDRVAGELFF

d_call: -
clone_size: few
j_call: TRBJ2-4
v_call: TRBV30
cdr3_nt: TGTGCCTGGAGTTACCCGGGACCGCGACTCCAAAACATTCAGTACTTC
cdr3_aa: CAWSYPGPRLQNIQYF

d_call: TRBD1
clone_size: -
j_call: TRBJ1-4
v_call: TRBV7-2
cdr3_nt: TGTGCCAGCAGAGGGACAGGGGGTGAAAAACTGTTTTTT
cdr3_aa: CASRGTGGEKLFF